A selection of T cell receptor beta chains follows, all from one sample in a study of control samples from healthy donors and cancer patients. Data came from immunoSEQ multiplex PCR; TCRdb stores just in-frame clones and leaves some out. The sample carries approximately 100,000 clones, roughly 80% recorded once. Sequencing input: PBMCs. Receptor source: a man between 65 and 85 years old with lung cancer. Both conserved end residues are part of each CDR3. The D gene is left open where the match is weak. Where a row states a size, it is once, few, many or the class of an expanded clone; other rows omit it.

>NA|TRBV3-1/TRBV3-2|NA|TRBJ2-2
TGTGCCAGCAGCCAAGATCCGTTTTTCGGGGAGCTGTTTTTT
CASSQDPFFGELFF
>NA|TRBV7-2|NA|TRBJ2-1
TGTGCCAGCAGCCCTTTCGGACAGAGACGGTTCTTC
CASSPFGQRRFF
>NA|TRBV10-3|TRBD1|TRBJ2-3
TGTGCCACCCGGACAGGGGGTAGCACAGATACGCAGTATTTT
CATRTGGSTDTQYF
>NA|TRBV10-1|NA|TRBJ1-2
TGCGCCAGCAGTGAGAATAAAGGCCTTTATCAGGGCTACACCTTC
CASSENKGLYQGYTF
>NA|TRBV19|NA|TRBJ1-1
TGTGCCAGTACCTCGGACGGAGGGAACACTGAAGCTTTCTTT
CASTSDGGNTEAFF
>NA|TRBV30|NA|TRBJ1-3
TGTGCCTGGAGTGTAGCGGACAGCAGCTCTGGAAACACCATATATTTT
CAWSVADSSSGNTIYF
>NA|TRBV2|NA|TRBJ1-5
TGTGCCAGCAGTGAGAACTTTAGCAATCAGCCCCAGCATTTT
CASSENFSNQPQHF
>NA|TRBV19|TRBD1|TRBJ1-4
TGTGCCAGTAGTCCGACAGGGGTCATTGAAAAACTGTTTTTT
CASSPTGVIEKLFF
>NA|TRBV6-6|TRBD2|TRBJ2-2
TGTGCCAGCAGTACCCAGCGGGGGGGTAGCACCGGGGAGCTGTTTTTT
CASSTQRGGSTGELFF
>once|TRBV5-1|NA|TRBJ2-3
TGCGCCAGCCGGGACCGATACACAGATACGCAGTATTTT
CASRDRYTDTQYF
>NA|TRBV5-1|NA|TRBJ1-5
TGCGCCAGCAGCCCGGACAGCAATCAGCCCCAGCATTTT
CASSPDSNQPQHF
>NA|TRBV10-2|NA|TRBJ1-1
TGCGCCAGCAGTGTGGGGGCTGAAGCTTTCTTT
CASSVGAEAFF
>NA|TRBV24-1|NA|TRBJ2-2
TGTGCCACCAGGGATAACAGGGTCACCGGGGAGCTGTTTTTT
CATRDNRVTGELFF
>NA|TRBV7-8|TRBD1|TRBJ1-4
TGTGCCAGCAGCCCGGACAGGGGGGCAGCTAATGAAAAACTGTTTTTT
CASSPDRGAANEKLFF
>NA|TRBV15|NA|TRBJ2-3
TGTGCCACCAGCAGATTCCGGGATACAGATACGCAGTATTTT
CATSRFRDTDTQYF
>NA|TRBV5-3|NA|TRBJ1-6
TGTGCCAGAAGCACGAACCCACGCGTGACCCTCCACTTT
CARSTNPRVTLHF
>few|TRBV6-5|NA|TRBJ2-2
TGTGCCAGCAGTTACTGGGCGGCCACCGGGGAGCTGTTTTTT
CASSYWAATGELFF
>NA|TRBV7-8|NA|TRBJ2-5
TGTGCCAGCAGCTCCCGCCGGGACCAAGAGACCCAGTACTTC
CASSSRRDQETQYF
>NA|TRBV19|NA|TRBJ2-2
TGTGCCAGTAGCGGGCGCCCCGGGGAGCTGTTTTTT
CASSGRPGELFF
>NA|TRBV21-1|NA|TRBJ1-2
TGTGCCAGCAGCAAAAACGGACCGGCCGGGTCCTTC
CASSKNGPAGSF
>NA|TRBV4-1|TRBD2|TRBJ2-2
TGCGCCAGCAGCCAAGACCGTGGGGGGGCGAACACCGGGGAGCTGTTTTTT
CASSQDRGGANTGELFF
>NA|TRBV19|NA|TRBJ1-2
TGTGCCAGTACCCGCCGGACAGACTATGGCTACACCTTC
CASTRRTDYGYTF
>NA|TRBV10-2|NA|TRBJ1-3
TGCGCCAGCAGTGAGAGGGTCTCTGGAAACACCATATATTTT
CASSERVSGNTIYF
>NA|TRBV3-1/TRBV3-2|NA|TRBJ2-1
TGTGCCAGCAGCCAAGCTCTCAATGAGCAGTTCTTC
CASSQALNEQFF
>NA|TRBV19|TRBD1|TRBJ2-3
TGTGCCAGTAGTCAGGGTACAGGGGGCGGCACAGATACGCAGTATTTT
CASSQGTGGGTDTQYF
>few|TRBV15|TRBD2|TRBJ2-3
TGTGCCACCAGCAGACCCCGGGGACTAGCGGGGGGAGGGGCTACAGATACGCAGTATTTT
CATSRPRGLAGGGATDTQYF
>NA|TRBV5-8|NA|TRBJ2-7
TGTGCCAGCAGCTTGTTCCCCTACGAGCAGTACTTC
CASSLFPYEQYF
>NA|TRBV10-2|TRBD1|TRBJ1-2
TGCGCCACCGCGCCAGGGGGCTATGGCTACACCTTC
CATAPGGYGYTF
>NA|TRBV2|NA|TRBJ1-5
TGTGCCAGTCACACTCCGGGGAATAGCAATCAGCCCCAGCATTTT
CASHTPGNSNQPQHF
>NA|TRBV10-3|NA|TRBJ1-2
TGTGCCACGAGGGACGGCGTAGGAGGCTACACCTTC
CATRDGVGGYTF
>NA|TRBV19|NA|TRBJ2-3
TGTGCCAGTAGTATATCAGGGGCCCCCACAGATACGCAGTATTTT
CASSISGAPTDTQYF
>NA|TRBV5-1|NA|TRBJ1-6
TGCGCCAGCAGCGCGGAGAGAGTCAATTCACCCCTCCACTTT
CASSAERVNSPLHF
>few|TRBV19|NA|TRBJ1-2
TGTGCCAGTGGTGGAAATGGCTACACCTTC
CASGGNGYTF
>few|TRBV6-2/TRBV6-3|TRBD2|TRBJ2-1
TGTGCCAGCAGTTACCTAGCGGGGGTCACCTCCTACAATGAGCAGTTCTTC
CASSYLAGVTSYNEQFF
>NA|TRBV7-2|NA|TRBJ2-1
TGTGCCAGCAGCCCGATGGGCCGGTGGAATGAGCAGTTCTTC
CASSPMGRWNEQFF
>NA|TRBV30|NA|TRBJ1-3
TGTGCCTGGTCTCCCAGGGGCGGTGGAAACACCATATATTTT
CAWSPRGGGNTIYF
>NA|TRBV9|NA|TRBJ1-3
TGTGCCAGCAGCGTAGCTCCGTGGGAGGCGCTCATGGGAAACACCATATATTTT
CASSVAPWEALMGNTIYF
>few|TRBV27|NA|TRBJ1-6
TGTGCCAGCAGTTTATCGACGGGGACACCAAATTCACCCCTCCACTTT
CASSLSTGTPNSPLHF
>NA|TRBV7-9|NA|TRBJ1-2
TGTGCCAGCAGCCCGGGAGTCTATGGCTACACCTTC
CASSPGVYGYTF
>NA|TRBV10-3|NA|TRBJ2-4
TGTGCCATCAGTGAGTCGTGGACCGAAGGGAACATTCAGTACTTC
CAISESWTEGNIQYF
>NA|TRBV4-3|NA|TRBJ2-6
TGCGCCAGCAGCCCCAGGAGACAGCAGTACTCTGGGGCCAACGTCCTGACTTTC
CASSPRRQQYSGANVLTF
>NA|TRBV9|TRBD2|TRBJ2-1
TGTGCCAGCAGCAAGGGGCTCGGTGCGGGACTAGAGATGGAGCAGTTCTTC
CASSKGLGAGLEMEQFF